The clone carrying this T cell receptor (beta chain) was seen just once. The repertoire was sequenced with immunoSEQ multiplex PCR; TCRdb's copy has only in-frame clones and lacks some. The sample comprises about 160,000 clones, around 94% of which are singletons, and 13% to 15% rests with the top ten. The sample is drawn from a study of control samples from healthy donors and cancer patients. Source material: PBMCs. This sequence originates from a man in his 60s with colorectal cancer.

The CDR3, as DNA: TGTGCCAGCAGTGAAGGCCCCCGAAGTCCCTCATTCTTC. Residues: CASSEGPRSPSFF. The rearrangement uses TRBV6-1 and TRBJ2-1; unclear D gene. V dropped 1 base and J dropped 16 bases, with 17 bases sitting between them. The germline V gene encodes CDR1 MNHNS and CDR2 SASEGT. The CDR3 loop spans 13 amino acids.